The source of this T cell receptor (beta chain) is a study of blood T cell repertoires in COVID-19. Profiling relied on immunoSEQ multiplex PCR, and the TCRdb table lists in-frame clones only, not all of them. Here the sample spans 80,000 to 90,000 clones, more than 75% being singletons. The germline V and J ends were trimmed by 5 bases and 0 bases, with 12 bases remaining between them. CDR3 size: 15 residues. Germline lookup yields CDR1 MNHEY and CDR2 SMNVEV (reference sequence). The chain couples TRBV27 to TRBJ2-3, with D tentatively TRBD1 (6 bases). The clonotype originates from a woman in her 70s with acute or convalescent COVID-19. Specimen: peripheral blood. CDR3 sequence (DNA): TGTGCCAGCAGTACCCGGACAGCCAGCACAGATACGCAGTATTTT. Its translation is CASSTRTASTDTQYF.